The present T cell receptor beta chain was sequenced within a study of human T cells and chemical hapten exposure. About the research overall: 2% DPC applied to a 2 cm by 2 cm arm area sensitized donors. The study enrolled mostly female patients with alopecia areata, totalis or universalis.

Described time point: patch test 2, 6 weeks after DPC sensitization. Regarding treatment: therapeutic diphenylcyclopropenone sensitization with weekly scalp DPC. Each CDR3 protein gets one entry after TCRdb re-called the RACE reads with MiXCR. The sample records about 380,000 distinct CDR3 sequences, around 6% being singletons. The CDR3 is made up of 15 amino acids. The germline V and J ends were trimmed by 4 bases and 1 base, with 10 bases remaining between them. Germline values: CDR1 ENHRY, CDR2 SYGVKD. Study results and caveats: DPC sensitization produced no change in TCRs with frequency above 1 in 1000. In the PT1 data, expanded TCR counts showed a positive correlation with patch test score.

This clonotype was counted only a few times. The antigen remains unidentified. V gene TRBV10-3 combines with J gene TRBJ2-2; D remains ambiguous. This TCR came from a woman in her late teens or twenties with alopecia areata. Some clones in this sample may be carry-over from other donors' samples. The sequenced sample was whole blood, obtained in connection with sensitization to the hapten diphenylcyclopropenone (DPC). The CDR3 is CAISVTTQNTGELFF. As DNA, the CDR3 is TGTGCCATCAGTGTTACTACGCAGAACACCGGGGAGCTGTTTTTT.